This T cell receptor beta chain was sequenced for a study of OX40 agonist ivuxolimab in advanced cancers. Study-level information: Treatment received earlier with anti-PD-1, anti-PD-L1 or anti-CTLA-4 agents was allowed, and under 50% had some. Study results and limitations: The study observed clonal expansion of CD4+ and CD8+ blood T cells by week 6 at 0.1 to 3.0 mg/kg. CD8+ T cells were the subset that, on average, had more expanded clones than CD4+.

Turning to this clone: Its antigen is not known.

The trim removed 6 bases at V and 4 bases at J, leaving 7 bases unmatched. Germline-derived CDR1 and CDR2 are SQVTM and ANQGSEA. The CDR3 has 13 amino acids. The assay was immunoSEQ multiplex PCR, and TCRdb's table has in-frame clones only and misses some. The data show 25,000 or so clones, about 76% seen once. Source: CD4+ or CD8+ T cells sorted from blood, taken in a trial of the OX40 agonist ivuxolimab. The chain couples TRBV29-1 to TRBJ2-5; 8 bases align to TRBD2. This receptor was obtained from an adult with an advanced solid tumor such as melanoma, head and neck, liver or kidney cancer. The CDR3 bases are TGCAGCGTGGACCGGGGGGGCCGAGAGACCCAGTACTTC. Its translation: CSVDRGGRETQYF.